One sample yielded the 32 T cell receptor beta chains listed below, sequenced in a study of T cells in Graves' hyperthyroidism and ophthalmopathy (dated by TCRdb to between 2018 and 2021). The library was produced with multiplex PCR. The run used an Illumina HiSeq 2000. The TCR beta CDR3 regions were amplified from RNA transcripts. The TCR CDR3 was subjected to a first round of RT-PCR using the HTBI primer set and the Qiagen OneStep RT-PCR kit. TCRdb cleaned the public reads at Q25 with fastp, built clones with MiXCR and kept in-frame beta chains. Duplicate CDR3 protein sequences are folded into a single record with the most common DNA and genes. The sample data list under 400,000 distinct CDR3 sequences, and roughly 20% of these were observed just once. The ten largest clonotypes hold 15% to 17% of the sample. Input material: blood. These receptors were obtained from a woman in her thirties or forties with Graves' ophthalmopathy.

The chain carries TRBV6-1 and TRBJ1-5, with D unclear. Germline loops: CDR1 MNHNS, CDR2 SASEGT. The CDR3 spans 15 residues. Trimming took 6 bases from V and 2 from J, leaving 14 bases between them. For the CDR3, the DNA is TGTGCCAGCAGCAAGGACGAGGGAGGCAATCAGCCCCAGCATTTT. This codes for CASSKDEGGNQPQHF.

The chain employs TRBV15 and TRBJ2-7; 7 bases line up with TRBD1. Per the germline V gene, CDR1 is LNHNV and CDR2 is YYDKDF (reference sequence). With V trimmed by 0 bases and J by 11 bases, 10 bases remained unmatched. The CDR3 consists of 14 residues. CDR3 residues: CATSRDVEGGKEYF. DNA of the CDR3: TGTGCCACCAGCAGAGATGTAGAAGGGGGCAAGGAGTACTTC.

This clonotype was seen a few times. The chain links TRBV29-1 to TRBJ2-5; possible D gene TRBD2, 5 bases. CDR3 length: 13 residues. Germline CDR1 SQVTM, CDR2 ANQGSEA. V lost 2 bases and J lost 3, with 10 bases in between. The CDR3 protein is CSVERLAEETQYF. The CDR3 DNA reads as TGCAGCGTTGAAAGGCTAGCTGAAGAGACCCAGTACTTC.

This clonotype was counted many times. This sequence joins TRBV11-1 and TRBJ2-7; 7 bases fit TRBD2. The germline V gene encodes CDR1 SGHAT and CDR2 FQDESV (reference sequence). CDR3 size: 16 residues. Trimming took 5 bases from V and 2 from J; bases not matched to a gene: 12. The CDR3 here is CASSTRVSSGAYEQYF. CDR3 DNA sequence: TGTGCCAGCAGCACTAGGGTCTCTAGCGGTGCCTACGAGCAGTACTTC.

This clonotype was seen ten or more times. The CDR3 nucleotides are TGTGCCAGCAGTTTAGACAGGGAGGACCTTGGCTACACCTTC. Its translation: CASSLDREDLGYTF. The V and J genes are TRBV27 and TRBJ1-2; TRBD1 aligns across 7 bases. Germline V gene data show CDR1 as MNHEY and CDR2 as SMNVEV (reference sequence). The CDR3 has 14 residues. The J segment lost 7 bases and the V segment lost 2 bases, leaving 7 bases of the junction unmatched.

The chain has TRBV28 and TRBJ2-7; weak D call: TRBD2 (5 bases). V was clipped by 1 base and J by 3 bases, with 10 bases between them. CDR1 and CDR2 from the germline V gene are MDHEN and SYDVKM. The CDR3 covers 14 residues. The CDR3 nucleotides read TGTGCCAGCAGTTTATCTTACGGGGACTACGAGCAGTACTTC. The encoded protein is CASSLSYGDYEQYF.

In this sample, this clonotype turned up many times. The gene calls are TRBV19 and TRBJ2-5; TRBD1 matches at 9 bases. CDR1 is LNHDA, CDR2 SQIVND, per germline (reference sequence). The CDR3 length is 12 residues. V was pared by 10 bases and J by 5 bases, with 5 bases of the junction left unmatched. CDR3 in amino acids: CATSTGGETQYF. CDR3 DNA sequence: TGTGCCACCAGTACAGGGGGCGAGACCCAGTACTTC. Full variable domain (remainder filled in from reference TRBV19 and TRBJ2-5): DGGITQSPKYLFRKEGQNVTLSCEQNLNHDAMYWYRQDPGQGLRLIYYSQIVNDFQKGDIAEGYSVSREKKESFPLTVTSAQKNPTAFYLCATSTGGETQYFGPGTRLLVL.

The chain links TRBV7-2 to TRBJ2-7; TRBD1 aligns across 7 bases. From germline, CDR1 is SGHTA and CDR2 FQGNSA. There are 15 residues in the CDR3. Unmatched junction bases numbered 4, after V lost 0 bases and J lost 2 bases. The CDR3 loop reads CASSLAGTATYEQYF. The DNA for the CDR3 is TGTGCCAGCAGCTTAGCCGGGACAGCGACCTACGAGCAGTACTTC. The full variable domain, with the rest looked up from reference TRBV7-2 and TRBJ2-7, is GAGVSQSPSNKVTEKGKDVELRCDPISGHTALYWYRQSLGQGLEFLIYFQGNSAPDKSGLPSDRFSAERTGGSVSTLTIQRTQQEDSAVYLCASSLAGTATYEQYFGPGTRLTVT.

The J gene is TRBJ2-7, the V gene TRBV25-1; D might be TRBD2 (5 bases). Germline CDR1 and CDR2: MGHDK and SYGVNS. V was clipped by 3 bases and J by 4 bases, with 16 bases between them. This CDR3 comprises 15 residues. This chain's CDR3 is CASSEGVRAIYEQYF. Written as DNA, the CDR3 is TGTGCCAGCAGTGAGGGTGTGCGGGCAATATACGAGCAGTACTTC.

The table lists this clonotype with many counts. The CDR3 DNA sequence: TGCAGTGCCCTGGACGTAAACACTGAAGCTTTCTTT. Translation: CSALDVNTEAFF. The genes are TRBV20-1 and TRBJ1-1; D uncertain. Trimming removed 6 bases at V and 2 bases at J, with 10 bases between. The germline V gene has CDR1 DFQATT and CDR2 SNEGSKA (reference sequence). This CDR3 spans 12 amino acids.

This clonotype occurred many times. V is TRBV5-1 and J is TRBJ2-7; 7 nucleotides align to TRBD1. CDR1 and CDR2 (germline): SGHRS, YFSETQ. This CDR3 is built from 15 residues. Germline trimming cut 2 bases from V and 1 base from J; bases unmatched to any gene: 6. In DNA form, the CDR3 reads TGCGCCAGCAGCTTTACAGGGGCCCTATCCTACGAGCAGTACTTC. Its protein product is CASSFTGALSYEQYF.

This clonotype was picked up many times. The chain carries TRBV29-1 and TRBJ1-1, with D perhaps matching TRBD1 (5 bases). The CDR3 extends over 15 amino acids. Germline CDR1 SQVTM, CDR2 ANQGSEA. V shed 1 base and J shed 0 bases, with 12 bases lying between them. CDR3 bases: TGCAGCGTTGAAGGGGGCAAGGAAATGAACACTGAAGCTTTCTTT. It is translated as CSVEGGKEMNTEAFF.

In this sample, this clonotype turned up many times. This sequence joins TRBV28 and TRBJ1-5, with D hard to call. The CDR3 sequence is 14 residues long. Germline V CDR1 and CDR2: MDHEN, SYDVKM. Trimming shortened V by 5 bases and J by 3 bases, and 11 bases separated the two germline ends. The DNA for the CDR3 is TGTGCCAGCAGTCTCCGGGCCTTCAATCAGCCCCAGCATTTT. It is translated as CASSLRAFNQPQHF.

In this sample, this clonotype turned up many times. The chain combines TRBV29-1 with TRBJ1-1, with D uncertain. CDR1 and CDR2 (germline): SQVTM, ANQGSEA. With 6 bases removed from V and 5 bases from J, the gap between germline ends came to 16 bases. The CDR3 is 13 residues long. The CDR3 spells CSVQIGGVTEAFF. The CDR3 DNA reads TGCAGCGTACAAATCGGTGGAGTGACTGAAGCTTTCTTT.

This rearrangement joins TRBV11-2 to TRBJ2-7; the D is unclear. Germline V gene lookup returns CDR1 SGHAT and CDR2 FQNNGV. The CDR3 is made up of 13 amino acids. Between the trimmed V and J ends, which lost 1 base and 8 bases, there was a span of 12 bases. The CDR3 is CASSLAFRQKQYF. DNA of the CDR3: TGTGCCAGCAGCTTAGCTTTTCGGCAGAAGCAGTACTTC.

The rearrangement uses TRBV3-1 and TRBJ2-7; the match to TRBD2 covers 9 bases. The germline V gene has CDR1 LGHDT and CDR2 YNNKEL (reference sequence). V lost 2 bases and J lost 4; bases outside the gene matches: 3. The CDR3 has 14 residues. CDR3: CASSQSSGRYEQYF. The CDR3 DNA is TGTGCCAGCAGCCAAAGTAGCGGGAGATACGAGCAGTACTTC.

This clonotype has at least ten counts. The V and J genes are TRBV6-2 or TRBV6-3 and TRBJ2-5; D possibly uses TRBD1 or TRBD2 (6 bases each). This CDR3 region has 13 residues. Trimming cost V 7 bases and J 5 bases, with 14 bases left between them. Germline-derived CDR1 and CDR2 are MNHEY and SVGEGT. CDR3: CASTIWGAETQYF. Written as DNA, the CDR3 is TGTGCCAGCACCATATGGGGGGCCGAGACCCAGTACTTC.

This clonotype was seen ten or more times. The V gene is TRBV2, the J gene TRBJ1-1; a possible D gene is TRBD1 (5 bases). With 5 bases removed from V and 5 bases from J, the gap between germline ends came to 12 bases. The CDR3 covers 13 residues. CDR1 SNHLY and CDR2 FYNNEI come from the germline V gene. In DNA form, the CDR3 reads TGTGCCAGCAGTCCACCCTGGGGGACTGAAGCTTTCTTT. This sequence encodes CASSPPWGTEAFF.

At least ten counts were recorded for this clonotype. The CDR3 DNA reads as TGTGCCAGCAGTTTTAACGGGGAGGAGACCCAGTACTTC. This codes for CASSFNGEETQYF. This chain joins TRBV12-3 or TRBV12-4 and TRBJ2-5, with a tentative D call TRBD2 (5 bases). Trimming left V 3 bases short and J 5 bases short, with 10 bases between. The CDR3 has 13 residues.

This clonotype has just one count. The V and J genes are TRBV10-3 and TRBJ2-3; maybe TRBD2 (6 bases). The V end lost 2 bases, the J end lost 5 bases, and 8 bases lay between the germline ends. CDR1 is ENHRY and CDR2 is SYGVKD in the germline V gene. This CDR3 comprises 13 residues. The CDR3 protein is CAISEASEDTQYF. For the CDR3, the DNA is TGTGCCATCAGTGAGGCTAGCGAAGATACGCAGTATTTT.

The table lists this clonotype with many counts. The chain links TRBV19 to TRBJ2-2; 9 nucleotides line up with TRBD1. CDR3 size: 14 residues. Germline V gives CDR1 LNHDA, CDR2 SQIVND (reference sequence). J was trimmed by 5 bases and V by 8 bases; bases with no gene match: 6. DNA for the CDR3: TGTGCCAGTGGGGGACAGGGCGGAACCGGGGAGCTGTTTTTT. Protein sequence: CASGGQGGTGELFF.

The chain couples TRBV12-3 or TRBV12-4 to TRBJ1-1; possible D gene TRBD1, 5 bases. The CDR3 sequence is 17 residues long. Trimming pared 5 bases from V and 2 bases from J, leaving 21 bases between. The CDR3 region is CASSPSWGIRANTEAFF. CDR3 sequence (DNA): TGTGCCAGCAGTCCATCCTGGGGGATTCGGGCCAACACTGAAGCTTTCTTT.

This clonotype was counted at least ten times. The chain is built from TRBV29-1 and TRBJ2-2, with 9 positions matching TRBD2. Germline lookup yields CDR1 SQVTM and CDR2 ANQGSEA. This CDR3 is 16 amino acids long. After removal of 3 bases from V and 2 bases from J, the junction contained 7 bases not matched to a gene. The CDR3 is CSVEGREGLNTGELFF. The CDR3 DNA is TGCAGCGTTGAGGGGCGGGAGGGCCTAAACACCGGGGAGCTGTTTTTT.

This clonotype was picked up many times. V is TRBV7-9 and J is TRBJ2-5; TRBD1 aligns across 7 bases. Germline V gene lookup returns CDR1 SEHNR and CDR2 FQNEAQ (reference sequence). The length of the CDR3 is 16 residues. V was clipped by 1 base and J by 5 bases; unmatched bases: 10. The CDR3 DNA reads TGTGCCAGCAGCTTAGGCCAAGAGACAGGGTTTGAGACCCAGTACTTC. Translating it yields CASSLGQETGFETQYF.

This clonotype was picked up many times. The chain uses TRBV6-1 and TRBJ1-1; D unclear. The CDR3 contains 13 residues. The germline V gene has CDR1 MNHNS and CDR2 SASEGT. V lost 10 bases and J 3 bases, leaving 15 bases between the germline ends. CDR3 bases: TGTGCCACCACCGGGGATTGGGACACTGAAGCTTTCTTT. Its protein product is CATTGDWDTEAFF.

This clonotype was recorded many times. V usage is TRBV5-1 and J usage is TRBJ2-2; 9 positions agree with TRBD1. The germline V gene has CDR1 SGHRS and CDR2 YFSETQ. The CDR3 is 15 amino acids. J was trimmed by 5 bases and V by 1 base; bases with no gene match: 3. In nucleotides, the CDR3 is TGCGCCAGCAGCTTGCGGACAGGGGAAACCGGGGAGCTGTTTTTT. The encoded protein is CASSLRTGETGELFF.

This clonotype was counted once. The rearrangement joins TRBV28 to TRBJ1-2; 8 bases are shared with TRBD1. Unmatched junction bases numbered 10, after V lost 6 bases and J lost 7 bases. Germline CDR1 and CDR2: MDHEN and SYDVKM. The CDR3 has 14 amino acids. The CDR3 DNA reads as TGTGCCAGCAGAATCTCCGGGACAGGTGGTGGCTACACCTTC. Translating it yields CASRISGTGGGYTF.

This clonotype has ten or more counts. V gene TRBV7-2 combines with J gene TRBJ1-5, with D possibly TRBD1 on 6 matching bases. V was clipped by 5 bases and J by 4 bases, with 15 bases between them. The length of the CDR3 is 15 residues. Germline-derived CDR1 and CDR2 are SGHTA and FQGNSA. CDR3 sequence reads: CASSQGGTPNQPQHF. The DNA of the CDR3 is TGTGCCAGCAGCCAAGGGGGGACACCAAATCAGCCCCAGCATTTT.

This clonotype was counted many times. V and J are TRBV7-8 and TRBJ2-5; D may be TRBD2 (5 bases). Germline CDR1 SGHVS, CDR2 FQNEAQ. The CDR3 totals 17 residues. V gave up 5 bases and J gave up 1 base, with 20 bases separating them. As DNA, the CDR3 is TGTGCCAGCAGCCAAACTAGGGCTCTAATACCCCAAGAGACCCAGTACTTC. Residues: CASSQTRALIPQETQYF.

This clonotype was counted between two and nine times. The rearrangement uses TRBV4-1 and TRBJ2-2; D might be TRBD2 (5 bases). The CDR3 has 15 amino acids. V was shortened by 7 bases and J by 4 bases, with 16 bases between the two germline ends. Per germline, CDR1 MGHRA and CDR2 YSYEKL. CDR3 DNA sequence: TGCGCCAGCACCCCCGAAGGGAGCTTCACCGGGGAGCTGTTTTTT. It codes for CASTPEGSFTGELFF.

This clonotype has at least ten counts. The CDR3 sequence: CSVGDGGLYGYTF. CDR3 coding DNA: TGCAGCGTTGGGGACGGGGGCCTCTATGGCTACACCTTC. The chain employs TRBV29-1 and TRBJ1-2; D may be TRBD1 (6 bases). Looked up from germline, CDR1 is SQVTM and CDR2 is ANQGSEA. The CDR3 consists of 13 residues. Trimming shortened V by 4 bases and J by 4 bases, and 13 bases separated the two germline ends.

The table lists this clonotype with many counts. The chain combines TRBV7-2 with TRBJ2-7; 10 bases map to TRBD2. This CDR3 is 13 amino acids long. Germline V CDR1 and CDR2: SGHTA, FQGNSA. Trimming removed 7 bases from V and 10 bases from J; junction bases left unmatched: 10. CDR3 in DNA: TGTGCCAGCACGGACCGTCTAGCGGGGGTACAGTACTTC. Protein: CASTDRLAGVQYF.